Below, 30 T cell receptor beta chains from the same sample are listed, as sequenced in a study of cytomegalovirus exposure and HLA in healthy donors. PCR employed 60 Vbeta and 13 Jbeta primers. Sequenced by immunoSEQ multiplex PCR; TCRdb stores in-frame clones only, minus some. The clone table shows more than 100,000 clones, with the ten largest holding 3.5%. Sequences were obtained from PBMCs. Receptors originate from a man aged 35 to 55 in good health and CMV-seronegative.

The rearrangement links TRBV14 to TRBJ2-3; a possible D gene is TRBD2 (5 bases). This CDR3 has 16 amino acids. V lost 1 base, J lost 4 bases, and 15 bases lay in between. Germline CDR1 is SGHDN and CDR2 is FVKESK. The CDR3 coding sequence is TGTGCCAGCAGCCAAGCCCTGGGCGGGTTGTCAGATACGCAGTATTTT. This sequence encodes CASSQALGGLSDTQYF.

V gene TRBV30 combines with J gene TRBJ2-2, with D unclear. Trimming cost V 2 bases and J 7 bases, with 11 bases left between them. The germline V gene encodes CDR1 GTSNPN and CDR2 SVGIG (reference sequence). This CDR3 has 13 amino acids. CDR3 sequence reads: CAWSKVVSGELFF. Written as DNA, the CDR3 is TGTGCCTGGAGTAAAGTAGTAAGCGGGGAGCTGTTTTTT.

The J gene is TRBJ1-6, the V gene TRBV9, with D hard to call. Germline lookup yields CDR1 SGDLS and CDR2 YYNGEE. This CDR3 region has 14 residues. The V end was cut by 1 base, the J end by 6 bases, with 8 bases between. This chain's CDR3 is CASSVSTINSPLHF. DNA of the CDR3: TGTGCCAGCAGCGTATCCACTATTAATTCACCCCTCCACTTT.

This chain uses TRBV10-3 with TRBJ1-4; 7 bases are a match to TRBD1. Germline trimming cut 4 bases from V and 6 bases from J; bases unmatched to any gene: 8. The CDR3 runs to 15 residues. Germline CDR1 ENHRY, CDR2 SYGVKD. This chain's CDR3 is CAISGGGQTYEKLFF. The DNA for the CDR3 is TGTGCCATCAGTGGTGGGGGACAGACGTATGAAAAACTGTTTTTT.

V is TRBV30 and J is TRBJ1-1; D ambiguous. V was shortened by 2 bases and J by 11 bases, with 18 bases between the two germline ends. The CDR3 runs to 13 residues. Looked up from germline, CDR1 is GTSNPN and CDR2 is SVGIG (reference sequence). The CDR3, as DNA: TGTGCCTGGAGTCCCGCGGGCGATGCGGAGGCTTTCTTT. Its protein is CAWSPAGDAEAFF. The full variable domain, with the rest looked up from reference TRBV30 and TRBJ1-1, is SQTIHQWPATLVQPVGSPLSLECTVEGTSNPNLYWYRQAAGRGLQLLFYSVGIGQISSEVPQNLSASRPQDRQFILSSKKLLLSDSGFYLCAWSPAGDAEAFFGQGTRLTVV.

The chain carries TRBV27 and TRBJ2-7; TRBD2 matches at 7 bases. The V and J ends lost 3 bases and 3 bases, in that order; junction bases with no gene match: 5. Germline V CDR1 and CDR2: MNHEY, SMNVEV (reference sequence). The CDR3 spans 14 residues. The chain's CDR3 is CASSFGGGFYEQYF. DNA for the CDR3: TGTGCCAGCAGTTTTGGGGGGGGTTTCTACGAGCAGTACTTC.

This sequence joins TRBV5-1 and TRBJ2-3; tentative D call: TRBD2 (5 bases). The CDR3 has 16 amino acids. Trimming pared 0 bases from V and 3 bases from J, leaving 14 bases between. Germline assignment: CDR1 SGHRS and CDR2 YFSETQ. The CDR3: CASSLGVGRDTDTQYF. CDR3 DNA sequence: TGCGCCAGCAGCTTGGGGGTAGGGAGAGATACAGATACGCAGTATTTT.

V is TRBV28 and J is TRBJ2-7; D perhaps matches TRBD1 (5 bases). CDR1 and CDR2 from the germline V gene are MDHEN and SYDVKM. V was pared by 5 bases and J by 5 bases, with 16 bases between. CDR3 length equals 14 residues. The CDR3 loop is CASSIYRSGDEQYF. CDR3 bases: TGTGCCAGCAGTATCTACAGGAGTGGGGACGAGCAGTACTTC.

V gene TRBV19 combines with J gene TRBJ2-1, with 7 bases aligning to TRBD1. V trimming: 5 bases; J trimming: 3 bases; junction bases outside the gene matches: 13. This CDR3 comprises 17 residues. Germline V gene sequence: CDR1 LNHDA, CDR2 SQIVND (reference sequence). For the CDR3, the DNA is TGTGCCAGTAGTTCACCGACCTCAACAGGGGACTACAATGAGCAGTTCTTC. The encoded protein is CASSSPTSTGDYNEQFF.

The V and J genes are TRBV9 and TRBJ2-1; possibly TRBD2 for D (6 bases). Germline loops: CDR1 SGDLS, CDR2 YYNGEE. Trimming pared 0 bases from V and 8 bases from J, leaving 6 bases between. The CDR3 has 12 amino acids. The CDR3 coding sequence is TGTGCCAGCAGCGTAGGGAGGGATGAGCAGTTCTTC. Translated: CASSVGRDEQFF.

The J gene is TRBJ2-6, the V gene TRBV29-1; TRBD1 agrees at 9 bases. V lost 6 bases, J lost 4 bases, and 4 bases stayed unmatched. Germline-derived CDR1 and CDR2 are SQVTM and ANQGSEA. This CDR3 has 14 amino acids. The CDR3 sequence: CSVKQGAGANVLTF. The CDR3 DNA sequence: TGCAGCGTCAAACAGGGGGCCGGGGCCAACGTCCTGACTTTC.

The genes are TRBV4-2 and TRBJ2-5; no clear D. Germline values: CDR1 LGHNA, CDR2 YNFKEQ. V lost 0 bases, J lost 11 bases, and 13 bases lay in between. The CDR3 totals 13 residues. CDR3 loop: CASSQERGYAQYF. The CDR3, as DNA: TGTGCCAGCAGCCAAGAACGCGGCTACGCGCAGTACTTC.

V and J are TRBV7-2 and TRBJ1-2; perhaps TRBD1 as D (6 bases). The CDR3 has 14 amino acids. With 2 bases removed from V and 3 bases from J, the gap between germline ends came to 10 bases. CDR1 and CDR2 (germline): SGHTA, FQGNSA. CDR3 DNA sequence: TGTGCCAGCAGCTTACAACAGGGCCACTATGGCTACACCTTC. It yields the protein CASSLQQGHYGYTF. The complete variable domain, with remaining parts taken from reference TRBV7-2 and TRBJ1-2, reads GAGVSQSPSNKVTEKGKDVELRCDPISGHTALYWYRQSLGQGLEFLIYFQGNSAPDKSGLPSDRFSAERTGGSVSTLTIQRTQQEDSAVYLCASSLQQGHYGYTFGSGTRLTVV.

The chain has TRBV5-1 and TRBJ2-3; 8 positions match TRBD2. Germline trimming cut 4 bases from V and 4 bases from J; bases unmatched to any gene: 8. This CDR3 spans 15 amino acids. Per the germline V gene, CDR1 is SGHRS and CDR2 is YFSETQ. CDR3 nucleotides: TGCGCCAGCAGCCTGGGAAGCGGGAGCCCAGATACGCAGTATTTT. It is translated as CASSLGSGSPDTQYF.

J is TRBJ2-7 and V is TRBV18; 9 bases match TRBD1. Germline V CDR1 and CDR2: KGHSH, LQKENI. The CDR3 contains 14 residues. V gave up 3 bases and J gave up 6 bases; unmatched junction bases: 6. The CDR3 bases are TGTGCCAGCTCACCCCGGGACAGGGAGGGCGAGCAGTACTTC. Its translation: CASSPRDREGEQYF.

This chain joins TRBV7-9 and TRBJ1-4; D not resolved. The CDR3 consists of 15 residues. The V gene lost 1 base and the J gene lost 8 bases, with 14 bases spanning the gap. The germline V gene has CDR1 SEHNR and CDR2 FQNEAQ (reference sequence). CDR3 protein: CASSLVQATLEKLFF. The DNA for the CDR3 is TGTGCCAGCAGCTTAGTCCAAGCGACCTTAGAAAAACTGTTTTTT.

The genes are TRBV4-2 and TRBJ1-2, with 9 bases fitting TRBD1. The CDR3 has 14 amino acids. Losses at the gene ends were 6 bases for V and 7 bases for J; bases not matched to a gene: 9. Germline lookup yields CDR1 LGHNA and CDR2 YNFKEQ. The CDR3 DNA follows: TGTGCCAGCAGGGACAGGGGAGAATCGGGTGGCTACACCTTC. Translated: CASRDRGESGGYTF.

This chain joins TRBV5-6 and TRBJ1-1; weak D call: TRBD1 (5 bases). Germline assignment: CDR1 SGHDT and CDR2 YYEEEE. With 3 bases removed from V and 0 bases from J, the gap between germline ends came to 12 bases. This CDR3 region has 15 residues. CDR3 in amino acids: CASSWRGPLNTEAFF. The CDR3 coding sequence is TGTGCCAGCAGCTGGCGGGGCCCCTTGAACACTGAAGCTTTCTTT.

This chain links TRBV10-3 with TRBJ2-3; tentative D call: TRBD2 (6 bases). There are 14 residues in the CDR3. V lost 1 base to trimming and J lost 6 bases, with 11 bases between them. Germline loops: CDR1 ENHRY, CDR2 SYGVKD. The CDR3 sequence is CAISEYREADTQYF. CDR3 in DNA: TGTGCCATCAGTGAGTATAGGGAGGCGGATACGCAGTATTTT.

The gene calls are TRBV16 and TRBJ1-2; possibly TRBD1 for D (5 bases). Trimming removed 4 bases at V and 8 bases at J, with 14 bases between. The CDR3 runs to 13 residues. Germline CDR1 KGHSY, CDR2 FQNENV. Here the CDR3 DNA reads TGTGCCAGCAGCCCAATAGGGGAAGGCGGCTACACCTTC. This encodes CASSPIGEGGYTF.

The chain carries TRBV19 and TRBJ1-2; 8 bases are a match to TRBD1. Germline CDR1 is LNHDA and CDR2 is SQIVND (reference sequence). This CDR3 comprises 14 residues. With V trimmed by 5 bases and J by 0 bases, 2 bases remained unmatched. CDR3 protein: CASSADRANYGYTF. The CDR3 DNA follows: TGTGCCAGTAGTGCGGACAGGGCTAACTATGGCTACACCTTC.

The chain employs TRBV10-3 and TRBJ2-7; 10 bases align to TRBD2. Per germline, CDR1 ENHRY and CDR2 SYGVKD. Trimming cost V 2 bases and J 6 bases; bases outside gene matches: 19. The CDR3 contains 19 residues. This chain's CDR3 is CAISETTGTSALRFVEQYF. CDR3 nucleotide sequence: TGTGCCATCAGTGAGACAACCGGGACTAGCGCCCTTAGATTCGTCGAGCAGTACTTC.

This chain joins TRBV30 and TRBJ2-3; 9 nucleotides align to TRBD1. The CDR3 has 15 residues. Germline V CDR1 and CDR2: GTSNPN, SVGIG (reference sequence). V shed 2 bases and J 3 bases; nucleotides not matched to a gene: 6. Here the CDR3 DNA reads TGTGCCTGGAGTAAACTAGGACAGGGGACAGATACGCAGTATTTT. It is translated as CAWSKLGQGTDTQYF.

The chain has TRBV6-1 and TRBJ1-2; TRBD1 might be the D (5 bases). V lost 2 bases and J 8 bases, leaving 12 bases between the germline ends. Germline V gene data show CDR1 as MNHNS and CDR2 as SASEGT. The CDR3 spans 13 residues. This CDR3 reads CASSEHGGWGYTF. The CDR3 DNA reads TGTGCCAGCAGTGAACATGGGGGGTGGGGCTACACCTTC.

The genes are TRBV23-1 and TRBJ2-2, with unresolved D. TRBV23-1 is classed as an ORF, of uncertain function. The CDR3 sequence is 16 residues long. With 0 bases removed from V and 1 base from J, the gap between germline ends came to 9 bases. Here the CDR3 DNA reads TGCGCCAGCAGTCAATCACCCGCAGTGAACACCGGGGAGCTGTTTTTT. Protein sequence: CASSQSPAVNTGELFF.

The rearrangement joins TRBV7-9 to TRBJ1-6; 10 bases match TRBD1. Losses at the gene ends were 3 bases for V and 9 bases for J; bases not matched to a gene: 2. CDR1 and CDR2 from the germline V gene are SEHNR and FQNEAQ (reference sequence). The CDR3 loop spans 14 amino acids. The CDR3 here is CASSFGQGGSPLHF. CDR3 DNA: TGTGCCAGCAGCTTCGGACAGGGGGGTTCACCCCTCCACTTT.

V usage is TRBV10-1 and J usage is TRBJ2-3, with 7 bases that match TRBD2. J was trimmed by 0 bases and V by 0 bases; bases with no gene match: 6. This CDR3 has 17 residues. CDR1 is WNHNN and CDR2 is SYGVQD in the germline V gene (reference sequence). CDR3 protein: CASSESGAGFSTDTQYF. The CDR3 coding sequence is TGCGCCAGCAGTGAGTCAGGAGCGGGGTTTAGCACAGATACGCAGTATTTT.

The chain carries TRBV5-4 and TRBJ1-1; TRBD1 aligns across 9 bases. Germline trimming cut 4 bases from V and 1 base from J; bases unmatched to any gene: 2. Germline CDR1 is SGHNT and CDR2 is YYREEE (reference sequence). The CDR3 contains 14 residues. CDR3 sequence: CASSQDRGNTEAFF. CDR3 sequence (DNA): TGTGCCAGCAGCCAGGACAGGGGGAACACTGAAGCTTTCTTT.

V and J are TRBV5-1 and TRBJ1-4; tentatively, D is TRBD1 (5 bases). V was clipped by 6 bases and J by 2 bases, with 11 bases between them. Per germline, CDR1 SGHRS and CDR2 YFSETQ. The CDR3 is 14 residues long. CDR3: CASTPGLTNEKLFF. CDR3 DNA sequence: TGCGCCAGCACCCCGGGACTCACTAATGAAAAACTGTTTTTT.

This chain uses TRBV4-3 with TRBJ2-5; 13 bases map to TRBD2. This CDR3 region has 15 residues. The germline V gene encodes CDR1 LGHNA and CDR2 YSLEER. V was clipped by 3 bases and J by 2 bases; unmatched bases: 0. The CDR3 DNA reads TGCGCCAGCAGCCAGGGACTAGCGGGACAAGAGACCCAGTACTTC. It encodes CASSQGLAGQETQYF.